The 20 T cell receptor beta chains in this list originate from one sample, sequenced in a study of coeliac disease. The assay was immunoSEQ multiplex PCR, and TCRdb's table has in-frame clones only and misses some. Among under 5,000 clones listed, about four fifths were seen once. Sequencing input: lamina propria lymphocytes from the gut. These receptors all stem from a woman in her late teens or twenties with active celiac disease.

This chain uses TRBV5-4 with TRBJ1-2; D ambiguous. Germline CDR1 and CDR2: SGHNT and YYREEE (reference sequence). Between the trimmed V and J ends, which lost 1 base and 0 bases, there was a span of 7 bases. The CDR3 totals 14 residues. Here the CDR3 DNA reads TGTGCCAGCAGCTTGCCGTCCGCTAACTATGGCTACACCTTC. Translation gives CASSLPSANYGYTF.

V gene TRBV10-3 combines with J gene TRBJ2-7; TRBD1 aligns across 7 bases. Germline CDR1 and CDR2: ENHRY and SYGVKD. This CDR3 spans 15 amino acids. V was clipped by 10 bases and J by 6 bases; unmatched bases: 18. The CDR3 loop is CATRPGQDDGVEQYF. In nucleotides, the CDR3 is TGTGCCACACGCCCCGGACAGGATGATGGGGTCGAGCAGTACTTC.

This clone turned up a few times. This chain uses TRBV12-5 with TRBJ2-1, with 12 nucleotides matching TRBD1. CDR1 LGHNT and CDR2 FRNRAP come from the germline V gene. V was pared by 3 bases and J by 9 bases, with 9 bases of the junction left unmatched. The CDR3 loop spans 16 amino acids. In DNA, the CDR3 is TGTGCTAGTGGTTTAATTACGGGACAGGGGGCGGGTGAGCAGTTCTTC. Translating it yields CASGLITGQGAGEQFF.

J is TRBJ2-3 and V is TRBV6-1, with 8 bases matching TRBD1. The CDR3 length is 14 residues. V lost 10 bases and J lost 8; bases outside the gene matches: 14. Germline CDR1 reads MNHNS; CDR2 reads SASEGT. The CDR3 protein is CATGGAGGQSTQYF. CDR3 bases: TGTGCCACCGGAGGGGCAGGGGGCCAGTCTACGCAGTATTTT.

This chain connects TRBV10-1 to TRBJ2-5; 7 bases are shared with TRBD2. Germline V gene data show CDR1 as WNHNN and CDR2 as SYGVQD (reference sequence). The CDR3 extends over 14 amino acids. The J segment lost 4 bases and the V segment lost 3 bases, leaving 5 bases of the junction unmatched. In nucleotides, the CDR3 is TGCGCCAGCAGTGACAAATGGGAGGGAGAGACCCAGTACTTC. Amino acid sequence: CASSDKWEGETQYF.

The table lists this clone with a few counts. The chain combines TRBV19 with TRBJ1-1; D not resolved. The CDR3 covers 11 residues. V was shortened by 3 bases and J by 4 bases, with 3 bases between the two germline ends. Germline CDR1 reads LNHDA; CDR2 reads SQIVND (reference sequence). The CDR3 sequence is CASSMATEAFF. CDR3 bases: TGTGCCAGTAGTATGGCCACTGAAGCTTTCTTT.

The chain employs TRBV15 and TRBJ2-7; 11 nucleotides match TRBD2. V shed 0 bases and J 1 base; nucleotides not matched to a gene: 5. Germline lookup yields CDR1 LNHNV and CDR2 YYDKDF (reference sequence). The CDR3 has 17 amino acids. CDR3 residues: CATSRDRTSGLSYEQYF. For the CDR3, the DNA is TGTGCCACCAGCAGAGATCGGACTAGCGGGCTATCCTACGAGCAGTACTTC.

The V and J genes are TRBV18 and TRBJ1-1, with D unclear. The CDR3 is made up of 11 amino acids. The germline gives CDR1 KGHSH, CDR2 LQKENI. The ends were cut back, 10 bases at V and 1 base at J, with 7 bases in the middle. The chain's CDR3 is CATGQNTEAFF. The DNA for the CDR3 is TGTGCCACAGGCCAGAACACTGAAGCTTTCTTT.

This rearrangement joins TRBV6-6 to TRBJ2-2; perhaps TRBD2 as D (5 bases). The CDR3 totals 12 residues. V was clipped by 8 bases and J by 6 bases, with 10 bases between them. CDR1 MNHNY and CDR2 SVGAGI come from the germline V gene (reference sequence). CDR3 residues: CASERRSGELFF. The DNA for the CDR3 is TGTGCCAGCGAAAGGAGGTCCGGGGAGCTGTTTTTT.

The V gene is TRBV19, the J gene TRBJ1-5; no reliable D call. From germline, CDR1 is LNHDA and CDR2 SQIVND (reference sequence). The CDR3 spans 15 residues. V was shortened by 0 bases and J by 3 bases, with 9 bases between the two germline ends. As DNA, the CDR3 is TGTGCCAGTAGTATAGATCCCCCGTTCAATCAGCCCCAGCATTTT. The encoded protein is CASSIDPPFNQPQHF.

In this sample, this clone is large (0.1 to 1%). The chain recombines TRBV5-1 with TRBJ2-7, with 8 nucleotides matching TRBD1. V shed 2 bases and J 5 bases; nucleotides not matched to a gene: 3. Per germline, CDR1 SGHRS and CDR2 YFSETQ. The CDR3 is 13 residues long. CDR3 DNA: TGCGCCAGCAGCTTAGGACAGGGCCACGAGCAGTACTTC. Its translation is CASSLGQGHEQYF.

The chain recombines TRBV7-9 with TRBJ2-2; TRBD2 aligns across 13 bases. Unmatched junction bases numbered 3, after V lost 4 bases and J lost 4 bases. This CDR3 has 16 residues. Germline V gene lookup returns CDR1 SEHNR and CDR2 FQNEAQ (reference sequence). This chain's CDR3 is CASSYRTSGGTGELFF. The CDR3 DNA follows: TGTGCCAGCAGCTACCGGACTAGCGGGGGCACCGGGGAGCTGTTTTTT.

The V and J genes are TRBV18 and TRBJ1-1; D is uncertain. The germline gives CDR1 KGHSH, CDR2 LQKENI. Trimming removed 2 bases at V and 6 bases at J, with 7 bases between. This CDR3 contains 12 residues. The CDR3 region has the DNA TGTGCCAGCTCACCAAATTCAGCTGAAGCTTTCTTT. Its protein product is CASSPNSAEAFF.

CDR3 in amino acids: CASSLEPPGIQYF. The CDR3 DNA reads TGTGCCAGCAGCTTAGAACCCCCGGGCATTCAGTACTTC. The rearrangement uses TRBV7-6 and TRBJ2-4; no clear D gene. Germline CDR1 reads SGHVS; CDR2 reads FNYEAQ. The ends were cut back, 1 base at V and 9 bases at J, with 10 bases in the middle. CDR3 length: 13 residues.

Written as DNA, the CDR3 is TGTGCCAGCAGTTACTCGCCCCAGGGGGCAAGCTCACCCCTCCACTTT. Amino acids: CASSYSPQGASSPLHF. This chain connects TRBV6-5 to TRBJ1-6; TRBD1 aligns across 8 bases. Germline CDR1 MNHEY, CDR2 SVGAGI. Germline trimming cut 0 bases from V and 10 bases from J; bases unmatched to any gene: 8. The CDR3 is made up of 16 amino acids.

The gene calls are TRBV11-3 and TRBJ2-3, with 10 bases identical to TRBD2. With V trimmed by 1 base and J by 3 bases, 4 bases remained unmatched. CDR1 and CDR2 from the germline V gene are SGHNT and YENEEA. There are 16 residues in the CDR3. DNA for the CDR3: TGTGCCAGCAGCTTAGTAGCGGGGGGTTTAACAGATACGCAGTATTTT. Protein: CASSLVAGGLTDTQYF.

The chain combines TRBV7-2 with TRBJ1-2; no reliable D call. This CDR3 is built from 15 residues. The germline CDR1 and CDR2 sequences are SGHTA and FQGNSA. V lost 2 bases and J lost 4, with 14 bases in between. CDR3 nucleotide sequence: TGTGCCAGCAGCTTATCGGCGCCCGAGGGCTATGGCTACACCTTC. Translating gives CASSLSAPEGYGYTF.

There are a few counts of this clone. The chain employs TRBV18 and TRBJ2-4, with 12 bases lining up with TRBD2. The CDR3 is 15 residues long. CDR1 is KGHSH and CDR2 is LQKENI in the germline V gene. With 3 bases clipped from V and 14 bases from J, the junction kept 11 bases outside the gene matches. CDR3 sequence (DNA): TGTGCCAGCTCACCTCGGACTAGCGGGACCCGGGGGGAGTACTTC. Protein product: CASSPRTSGTRGEYF.

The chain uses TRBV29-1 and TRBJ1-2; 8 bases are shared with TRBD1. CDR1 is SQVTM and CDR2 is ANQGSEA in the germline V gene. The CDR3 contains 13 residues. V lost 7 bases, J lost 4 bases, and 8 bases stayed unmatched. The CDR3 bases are TGCAGCGCCGGACAGGGCGAGACCTATGGCTACACCTTC. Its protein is CSAGQGETYGYTF. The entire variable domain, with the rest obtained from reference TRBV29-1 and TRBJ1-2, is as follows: SAVISQKPSRDICQRGTSLTIQCQVDSQVTMMFWYRQQPGQSLTLIATANQGSEATYESGFVIDKFPISRPNLTFSTLTVSNMSPEDSSIYLCSAGQGETYGYTFGSGTRLTVV.

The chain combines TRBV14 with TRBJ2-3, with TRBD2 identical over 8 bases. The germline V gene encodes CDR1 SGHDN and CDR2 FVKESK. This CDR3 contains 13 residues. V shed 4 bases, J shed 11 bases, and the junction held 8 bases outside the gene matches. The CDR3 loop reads CASSRTAGGGQYF. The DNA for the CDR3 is TGTGCCAGCAGCCGAACGGCGGGGGGAGGGCAGTATTTT.